A selection of T cell receptor beta chains follows, all from one sample in a study of shared clonotypes between healthy human individuals. Data came from immunoSEQ multiplex PCR; TCRdb stores just in-frame clones and leaves some out. Among about 510,000 clones listed, 60% to 85% were seen once. Sequences were obtained from PBMCs. The receptors were sampled from a woman in her thirties or forties in good health. Some clones in this sample may be carry-over from other donors' samples. Both conserved end residues are part of each CDR3. The D gene is left open where the match is weak. Not every row has a clone size; where given, it reads once, few, many or a size class.

size: once
J: TRBJ2-2
V: TRBV28
D: TRBD2
CDR3: CASSPAGLAGGNTGELFF
DNA: TGTGCCAGCAGTCCCGCGGGGCTAGCGGGAGGAAACACCGGGGAGCTGTTTTTT

size: -
J: TRBJ2-5
V: TRBV11-2
D: -
CDR3: CASSLRTGTGQETQYF
DNA: TGTGCCAGCAGCTTAAGAACCGGGACGGGGCAAGAGACCCAGTACTTC

size: -
J: TRBJ1-2
V: TRBV5-1
D: -
CDR3: CASSLFGGSPPYGYTF
DNA: TGCGCCAGCAGCTTGTTCGGCGGATCCCCCCCCTATGGCTACACCTTC

size: -
J: TRBJ2-7
V: TRBV15
D: -
CDR3: CATSRGQSTYEQYF
DNA: TGTGCCACCAGCAGAGGACAGTCGACCTACGAGCAGTACTTC

size: few
J: TRBJ2-3
V: TRBV6-4
D: TRBD2
CDR3: CASSASGNTDTQYF
DNA: TGTGCCAGCAGTGCTAGCGGGAACACAGATACGCAGTATTTT

size: -
J: TRBJ2-2
V: TRBV5-1
D: TRBD2
CDR3: CASSARGLAVTGELFF
DNA: TGCGCCAGCAGCGCTCGGGGACTAGCGGTCACCGGGGAGCTGTTTTTT

size: -
J: TRBJ2-5
V: TRBV30
D: -
CDR3: CAWDGFRGETQYF
DNA: TGTGCCTGGGATGGATTCAGAGGAGAGACCCAGTACTTC

size: -
J: TRBJ1-2
V: TRBV19
D: -
CDR3: CASNLDRVLYGYTF
DNA: TGTGCCAGTAACCTAGACAGAGTTCTTTATGGCTACACCTTC

size: -
J: TRBJ2-2
V: TRBV14
D: -
CDR3: CASSQGHPNTGELFF
DNA: TGTGCCAGCAGCCAAGGGCACCCGAACACCGGGGAGCTGTTTTTT

size: -
J: TRBJ2-3
V: TRBV5-4
D: TRBD1
CDR3: CASSSYRGRGTDTQYF
DNA: TGTGCCAGCAGCTCGTACAGGGGGCGGGGCACAGATACGCAGTATTTT

size: -
J: TRBJ2-7
V: TRBV2
D: -
CDR3: CASRNRESYEQYF
DNA: TGTGCCAGCAGGAACAGGGAATCCTACGAGCAGTACTTC

size: -
J: TRBJ2-7
V: TRBV7-9
D: -
CDR3: CASSLAGDDQCRF
DNA: TGTGCCAGCAGCTTAGCCGGGGACGACCAGTGTCGTTTC

size: -
J: TRBJ1-2
V: TRBV7-2
D: -
CDR3: CASSLAFKGGQYGYTF
DNA: TGTGCCAGCAGCTTAGCCTTTAAGGGTGGCCAGTATGGCTACACCTTC

size: -
J: TRBJ2-3
V: TRBV19
D: TRBD1
CDR3: CASSIGGTGTDTQYF
DNA: TGTGCCAGTAGTATAGGCGGGACAGGGACAGATACGCAGTATTTT

size: few
J: TRBJ2-7
V: TRBV28
D: TRBD1
CDR3: CASSPDRVSYEQYF
DNA: TGTGCCAGCAGTCCGGACAGGGTGTCGTACGAGCAGTACTTC

size: -
J: TRBJ2-1
V: TRBV6-6
D: -
CDR3: CASRSGVARYEQFF
DNA: TGTGCCAGCAGGTCGGGAGTTGCTAGGTATGAGCAGTTCTTC

size: few
J: TRBJ1-1
V: TRBV30
D: TRBD1
CDR3: CAWNNRGNTEAFF
DNA: TGTGCCTGGAATAACAGGGGGAACACTGAAGCTTTCTTT

size: -
J: TRBJ2-1
V: TRBV19
D: TRBD2
CDR3: CASSIQGLAVQVF
DNA: TGTGCCAGTAGTATTCAGGGACTAGCGGTTCAGGTCTTC

size: -
J: TRBJ2-6
V: TRBV5-1
D: -
CDR3: CASRTHSGANVLTF
DNA: TGCGCCAGCAGGACACACTCTGGGGCCAACGTCCTGACTTTC

size: -
J: TRBJ2-3
V: TRBV7-8
D: -
CDR3: CASSLPQISSTDTQYF
DNA: TGTGCCAGCAGCCTACCACAGATTTCTAGCACAGATACGCAGTATTTT

size: -
J: TRBJ1-4
V: TRBV2
D: TRBD1
CDR3: CASRTGGNEKLFF
DNA: TGTGCCAGCAGGACAGGGGGAAATGAAAAACTGTTTTTT

size: -
J: TRBJ2-3
V: TRBV19
D: TRBD1
CDR3: CASSSLGQGQYF
DNA: TGTGCCAGTAGTTCCCTGGGACAGGGGCAGTATTTT

size: -
J: TRBJ2-7
V: TRBV4-1
D: TRBD2
CDR3: CASSHLGLAGDEQYF
DNA: TGCGCCAGCAGCCACCTCGGACTAGCGGGAGACGAGCAGTACTTC

size: few
J: TRBJ2-1
V: TRBV4-2
D: -
CDR3: CASNKGGGPNEQFF
DNA: TGTGCCAGCAACAAGGGGGGAGGGCCCAATGAGCAGTTCTTC

size: -
J: TRBJ2-7
V: TRBV14
D: -
CDR3: CASSQSLSASSYEQYF
DNA: TGTGCCAGCAGCCAAAGTCTAAGCGCGTCCTCCTACGAGCAGTACTTC

size: -
J: TRBJ1-1
V: TRBV6-6
D: -
CDR3: CASSKDSLNTEAFF
DNA: TGTGCCAGCAGCAAGGACAGCTTGAACACTGAAGCTTTCTTT

size: few
J: TRBJ1-3
V: TRBV10-3
D: -
CDR3: CAISEPRPSSGNTIYF
DNA: TGTGCCATCAGTGAGCCCCGACCTAGCTCTGGAAACACCATATATTTT

size: -
J: TRBJ2-1
V: TRBV14
D: TRBD2
CDR3: CASQLALYNEQFF
DNA: TGTGCCAGCCAACTAGCGCTCTACAATGAGCAGTTCTTC

size: -
J: TRBJ2-7
V: TRBV2
D: TRBD2
CDR3: CASSSPGTSGREGAYEQYF
DNA: TGTGCCAGCAGTTCGCCTGGGACTAGCGGGAGGGAAGGCGCCTACGAGCAGTACTTC

size: many
J: TRBJ1-2
V: TRBV2
D: -
CDR3: CASTQARGNYGYTF
DNA: TGTGCCAGCACCCAGGCCAGGGGAAACTATGGCTACACCTTC

size: -
J: TRBJ2-4
V: TRBV18
D: TRBD1
CDR3: CASSPDTGVQNIQYF
DNA: TGTGCCAGCTCACCTGACACAGGGGTCCAAAACATTCAGTACTTC

size: -
J: TRBJ2-3
V: TRBV29-1
D: -
CDR3: CSVEDLGIGSDTQYF
DNA: TGCAGCGTTGAAGATCTCGGGATAGGGTCAGATACGCAGTATTTT

size: -
J: TRBJ1-2
V: TRBV5-1
D: -
CDR3: CASSPRTALYGYTF
DNA: TGCGCCAGCAGCCCGCGGACCGCACTCTATGGCTACACCTTC

size: -
J: TRBJ1-3
V: TRBV28
D: -
CDR3: CASSFISGAGTGNTIYF
DNA: TGTGCCAGCAGTTTTATCTCGGGTGCCGGGACTGGAAACACCATATATTTT

size: -
J: TRBJ2-1
V: TRBV10-3
D: TRBD2
CDR3: CAISVGTSGLNNEQFF
DNA: TGTGCCATCAGTGTCGGGACTAGCGGGTTGAACAATGAGCAGTTCTTC

size: -
J: TRBJ2-1
V: TRBV19
D: TRBD2
CDR3: CASSTGLADSYNEQFF
DNA: TGTGCCAGTAGTACTGGACTAGCGGACTCCTACAATGAGCAGTTCTTC

size: -
J: TRBJ1-4
V: TRBV18
D: -
CDR3: CASSPRQAGTNEKLFF
DNA: TGTGCCAGCTCACCACGACAGGCTGGAACTAATGAAAAACTGTTTTTT

size: -
J: TRBJ2-2
V: TRBV7-6
D: -
CDR3: CASSLGLSGELFF
DNA: TGTGCCAGCAGCTTAGGGTTATCCGGGGAGCTGTTTTTT

size: -
J: TRBJ2-3
V: TRBV14
D: -
CDR3: CASSQDQARDTQYF
DNA: TGTGCCAGCAGCCAAGATCAAGCCCGAGATACGCAGTATTTT

size: -
J: TRBJ2-7
V: TRBV2
D: TRBD2
CDR3: CASSELAGGEGEQYF
DNA: TGTGCCAGCAGTGAACTAGCGGGAGGAGAGGGCGAGCAGTACTTC

size: -
J: TRBJ2-2
V: TRBV6-1
D: -
CDR3: CASSEVGAGAGELFF
DNA: TGTGCCAGCAGTGAAGTGGGGGCAGGTGCCGGGGAGCTGTTTTTT

size: -
J: TRBJ2-2
V: TRBV9
D: -
CDR3: CASSVESWGAGELFF
DNA: TGTGCCAGCAGCGTAGAAAGTTGGGGTGCAGGGGAGCTGTTTTTT

size: -
J: TRBJ2-7
V: TRBV6-1
D: TRBD1
CDR3: CASRGQGARYEQYF
DNA: TGTGCCAGCAGAGGACAGGGGGCGAGGTACGAGCAGTACTTC

size: -
J: TRBJ2-1
V: TRBV7-9
D: -
CDR3: CASSLSVPEDEQFF
DNA: TGTGCCAGCAGCTTATCAGTACCCGAGGATGAGCAGTTCTTC

size: -
J: TRBJ1-1
V: TRBV2
D: TRBD1
CDR3: CASRQGLNTEAFF
DNA: TGTGCCAGCCGACAGGGGTTGAACACTGAAGCTTTCTTT

size: few
J: TRBJ2-5
V: TRBV5-4
D: TRBD2
CDR3: CASKWGSLAEETQYF
DNA: TGTGCCAGCAAATGGGGGTCACTAGCGGAAGAGACCCAGTACTTC

size: once
J: TRBJ2-5
V: TRBV5-1
D: TRBD2
CDR3: CASSLALAGETQYF
DNA: TGCGCCAGCAGCTTGGCCCTAGCGGGGGAGACCCAGTACTTC

size: -
J: TRBJ1-2
V: TRBV5-4
D: -
CDR3: CASRLGGEGYGYTF
DNA: TGTGCCAGCAGACTCGGGGGCGAAGGCTATGGCTACACCTTC

size: -
J: TRBJ2-3
V: TRBV15
D: TRBD2
CDR3: CATSREISTSGTSDTQYF
DNA: TGTGCCACCAGCAGAGAAATCTCCACTAGCGGGACTTCAGATACGCAGTATTTT

size: -
J: TRBJ2-1
V: TRBV2
D: TRBD2
CDR3: CASSSRTSGTGEQFF
DNA: TGTGCCAGCAGTTCTCGGACTAGCGGGACGGGTGAGCAGTTCTTC

size: -
J: TRBJ2-4
V: TRBV25-1
D: -
CDR3: CASSDPLTGKGYF
DNA: TGTGCCAGCAGTGACCCCTTAACAGGGAAGGGGTACTTC

size: -
J: TRBJ1-2
V: TRBV11-2
D: -
CDR3: CASSLEGSVPYGYTF
DNA: TGTGCCAGCAGCTTAGAGGGCAGTGTTCCCTATGGCTACACCTTC